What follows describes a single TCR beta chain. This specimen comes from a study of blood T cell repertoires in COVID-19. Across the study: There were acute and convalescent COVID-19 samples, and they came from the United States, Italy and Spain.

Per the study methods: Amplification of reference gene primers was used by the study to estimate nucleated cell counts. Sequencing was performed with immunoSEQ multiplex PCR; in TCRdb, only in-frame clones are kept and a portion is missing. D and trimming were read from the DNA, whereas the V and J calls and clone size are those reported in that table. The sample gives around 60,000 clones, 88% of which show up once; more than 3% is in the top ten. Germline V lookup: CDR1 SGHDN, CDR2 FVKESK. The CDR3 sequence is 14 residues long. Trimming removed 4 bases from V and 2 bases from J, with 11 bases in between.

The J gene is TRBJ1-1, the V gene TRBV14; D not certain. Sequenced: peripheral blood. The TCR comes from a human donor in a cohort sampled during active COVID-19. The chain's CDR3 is CASSPSLINTEAFF. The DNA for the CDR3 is TGTGCCAGCAGCCCGAGCCTGATCAACACTGAAGCTTTCTTT. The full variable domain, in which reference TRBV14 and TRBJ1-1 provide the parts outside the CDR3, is EAGVTQFPSHSVIEKGQTVTLRCDPISGHDNLYWYRRVMGKEIKFLLHFVKESKQDESGMPNNRFLAERTGGTYSTLKVQPAELEDSGVYFCASSPSLINTEAFFGQGTRLTVV.